Presented here are 17 T cell receptor beta chains from one specimen sequenced in a study of a mutant IDH1 vaccine in newly diagnosed glioma. Time point indicated: baseline, week 1 (first vaccination visit). Sample treatment: pre-vaccination baseline after standard-of-care therapy. Assay used: immunoSEQ multiplex PCR; TCRdb lists only in-frame clones, some missing. This sample yields around 37,000 clones, of which around 90% are seen a single time; approximately 20% belongs to the top ten. The sequences come from PBMCs, collected from a glioma patient treated with radiotherapy, temozolomide or both. These receptors came from a man between 18 and 29 years old with glioma.

This clone was seen just once. The V and J genes are TRBV6-5 and TRBJ2-2, with a weak D call TRBD1 (6 bases). Germline loops: CDR1 MNHEY, CDR2 SVGAGI. Trimming shortened V by 2 bases and J by 5 bases, and 9 bases separated the two germline ends. The CDR3 extends over 14 amino acids. The CDR3 region has the DNA TGTGCCAGCAGTTACCGACAGGTGACCGGGGAGCTGTTTTTT. Translation: CASSYRQVTGELFF.

The count of this clone is one. The chain couples TRBV7-2 to TRBJ1-3; possible D gene TRBD1, 5 bases. V was pared by 6 bases and J by 2 bases, with 14 bases between. The CDR3 loop spans 15 amino acids. The germline gives CDR1 SGHTA, CDR2 FQGNSA. The CDR3 loop is CASRPRGGPGNTIYF. CDR3 sequence (DNA): TGTGCCAGCAGACCAAGGGGTGGCCCTGGAAACACCATATATTTT. Full variable domain (rest looked up from reference TRBV7-2 and TRBJ1-3): GAGVSQSPSNKVTEKGKDVELRCDPISGHTALYWYRQSLGQGLEFLIYFQGNSAPDKSGLPSDRFSAERTGGSVSTLTIQRTQQEDSAVYLCASRPRGGPGNTIYFGEGSWLTVV.

This chain links TRBV27 with TRBJ2-7; D perhaps matches TRBD2 (5 bases). This CDR3 has 15 amino acids. Per the germline V gene, CDR1 is MNHEY and CDR2 is SMNVEV (reference sequence). V was shortened by 6 bases and J by 5 bases, with 20 bases between the two germline ends. CDR3 sequence (DNA): TGTGCCAGCAGCCCCGGTGTGACGGGGTTTGACGAGCAGTACTTC. Protein: CASSPGVTGFDEQYF.

V usage is TRBV6-6 and J usage is TRBJ1-5, with no clear D. V was trimmed by 2 bases and J by 5 bases, leaving 4 bases between them. The germline CDR1 and CDR2 sequences are MNHNY and SVGAGI (reference sequence). The CDR3 covers 12 residues. Written as DNA, the CDR3 is TGTGCCAGCAGTTACAGGGATCAGCCCCAGCATTTT. Residues: CASSYRDQPQHF.

This clone was seen just once. V is TRBV6-6 and J is TRBJ2-7; 7 bases fit TRBD1. This CDR3 spans 12 amino acids. J lost 3 bases, V lost 6 bases, and 2 bases had no gene match. Germline assignment: CDR1 MNHNY and CDR2 SVGAGI (reference sequence). CDR3: CASRGDSYEQYF. The CDR3 coding sequence is TGTGCCAGCAGGGGGGACAGCTACGAGCAGTACTTC.

The chain's CDR3 is CASSLGPTRSYGYTF. CDR3 coding DNA: TGTGCCAGCAGCTTAGGCCCTACACGGTCCTATGGCTACACCTTC. The V call is TRBV11-2, the J call TRBJ1-2; D is uncertain. CDR3 size: 15 residues. Per the germline V gene, CDR1 is SGHAT and CDR2 is FQNNGV. Trimming took 1 base from V and 4 from J, leaving 13 bases between them.

V and J are TRBV5-6 and TRBJ1-5, with D unresolved. Trimming removed 2 bases from V and 1 base from J, with 7 bases in between. Germline V CDR1 and CDR2: SGHDT, YYEEEE. The CDR3 length is 14 residues. In nucleotides, the CDR3 is TGTGCCAGCAGCTTCGGAGGAAGCAATCAGCCCCAGCATTTT. Protein product: CASSFGGSNQPQHF.

The chain couples TRBV7-2 to TRBJ2-7, with TRBD2 matching 11 bases. The CDR3 is 17 residues long. Germline CDR1 is SGHTA and CDR2 is FQGNSA. Unmatched junction bases numbered 9, after V lost 1 base and J lost 4 bases. In DNA form, the CDR3 reads TGTGCCAGCAGCTTAGGAGGGACTAGCGGAGCCCAATACGAGCAGTACTTC. As protein: CASSLGGTSGAQYEQYF.

The V call is TRBV7-9, the J call TRBJ2-3; D is perhaps TRBD2 (5 bases). Germline V gene data show CDR1 as SEHNR and CDR2 as FQNEAQ (reference sequence). This CDR3 is 12 amino acids long. The V gene lost 5 bases and the J gene lost 6 bases, with 9 bases spanning the gap. CDR3 in DNA: TGTGCCAGCAGCAGCGGTTACGATACGCAGTATTTT. It translates to CASSSGYDTQYF.

The V and J genes are TRBV7-2 and TRBJ1-2; tentative D call: TRBD1 (5 bases). The CDR3 is made up of 16 amino acids. V lost 3 bases to trimming and J lost 4 bases, with 18 bases between them. Germline values: CDR1 SGHTA, CDR2 FQGNSA. CDR3 amino acids: CASSLGPPGGLYGYTF. CDR3 in DNA: TGTGCCAGCAGCTTGGGGCCGCCCGGAGGCCTCTATGGCTACACCTTC.

The genes are TRBV4-2 and TRBJ2-7, with no clear D. V was pared by 0 bases and J by 1 base, with 10 bases between. Germline loops: CDR1 LGHNA, CDR2 YNFKEQ. CDR3 length: 15 residues. Here the CDR3 DNA reads TGTGCCAGCAGCCAAGAAGGAGAACAGTCCTACGAGCAGTACTTC. As protein: CASSQEGEQSYEQYF.

The genes are TRBV7-2 and TRBJ2-7; TRBD2 matches at 7 bases. J was trimmed by 0 bases and V by 4 bases; bases with no gene match: 6. Germline V gene data show CDR1 as SGHTA and CDR2 as FQGNSA. This CDR3 contains 15 residues. DNA of the CDR3: TGTGCCAGCAGCTACCAGGCGGGAGACTCCTACGAGCAGTACTTC. This sequence encodes CASSYQAGDSYEQYF.

The chain employs TRBV5-1 and TRBJ1-4; the D is unclear. There are 14 residues in the CDR3. Trimming shortened V by 1 base and J by 8 bases, and 12 bases separated the two germline ends. Germline CDR1 and CDR2: SGHRS and YFSETQ. In DNA, the CDR3 is TGCGCCAGCAGCTTGACGGGCGCTAGGGAAAAACTGTTTTTT. Translation: CASSLTGAREKLFF.

The rearrangement links TRBV9 to TRBJ2-7, with 10 bases matching TRBD1. With 0 bases clipped from V and 6 bases from J, the junction kept 9 bases outside the gene matches. Per the germline V gene, CDR1 is SGDLS and CDR2 is YYNGEE. The CDR3 covers 16 residues. The CDR3 region is CASSVDAGGDRGEQYF. DNA for the CDR3: TGTGCCAGCAGCGTAGATGCGGGTGGGGACAGGGGCGAGCAGTACTTC.

The genes are TRBV4-2 and TRBJ1-2; D ambiguous. Trimming pared 0 bases from V and 7 bases from J, leaving 3 bases between. Germline lookup yields CDR1 LGHNA and CDR2 YNFKEQ. This CDR3 region has 11 residues. CDR3 protein: CASSQEGGYTF. The DNA of the CDR3 is TGTGCCAGCAGCCAAGAGGGTGGCTACACCTTC.

The chain is built from TRBV6-1 and TRBJ1-4; no firm D call. Germline lookup yields CDR1 MNHNS and CDR2 SASEGT. Trimming cost V 6 bases and J 4 bases, with 6 bases left between them. The CDR3 has 12 amino acids. The CDR3: CASRLINEKLFF. The CDR3 nucleotides read TGTGCCAGCAGGCTAATTAATGAAAAACTGTTTTTT.

The J gene is TRBJ2-5, the V gene TRBV7-2; perhaps TRBD2 as D (6 bases). This CDR3 is built from 15 residues. Per the germline V gene, CDR1 is SGHTA and CDR2 is FQGNSA. V was trimmed by 0 bases and J by 5 bases, leaving 13 bases between them. The CDR3 DNA reads as TGTGCCAGCAGCTTAGCGCCCCTAGCGCGGGAGACCCAGTACTTC. Its protein is CASSLAPLARETQYF. Filled out from reference TRBV7-2 and TRBJ2-5, the complete variable domain reads GAGVSQSPSNKVTEKGKDVELRCDPISGHTALYWYRQSLGQGLEFLIYFQGNSAPDKSGLPSDRFSAERTGGSVSTLTIQRTQQEDSAVYLCASSLAPLARETQYFGPGTRLLVL.